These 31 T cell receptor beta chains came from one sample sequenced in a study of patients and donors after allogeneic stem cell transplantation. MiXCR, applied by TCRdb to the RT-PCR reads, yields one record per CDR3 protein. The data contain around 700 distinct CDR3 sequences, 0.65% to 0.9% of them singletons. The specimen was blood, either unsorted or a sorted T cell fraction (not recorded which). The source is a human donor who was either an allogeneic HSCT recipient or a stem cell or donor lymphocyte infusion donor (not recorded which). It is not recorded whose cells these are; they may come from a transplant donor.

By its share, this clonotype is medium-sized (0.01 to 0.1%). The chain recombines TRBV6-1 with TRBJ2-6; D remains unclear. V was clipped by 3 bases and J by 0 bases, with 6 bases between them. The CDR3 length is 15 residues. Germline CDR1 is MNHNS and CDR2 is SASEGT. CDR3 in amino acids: CASSEAHSGANVLTF. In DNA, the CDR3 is TGTGCCAGCAGTGAGGCGCACTCTGGGGCCAACGTCCTGACTTTC.

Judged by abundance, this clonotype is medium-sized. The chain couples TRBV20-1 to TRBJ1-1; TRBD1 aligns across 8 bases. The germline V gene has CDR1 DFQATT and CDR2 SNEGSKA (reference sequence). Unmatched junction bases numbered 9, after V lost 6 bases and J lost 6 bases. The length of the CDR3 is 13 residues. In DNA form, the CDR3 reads TGCAGTGCAGACAGGGGCGCTTTCCCTGAAGCTTTCTTT. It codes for CSADRGAFPEAFF.

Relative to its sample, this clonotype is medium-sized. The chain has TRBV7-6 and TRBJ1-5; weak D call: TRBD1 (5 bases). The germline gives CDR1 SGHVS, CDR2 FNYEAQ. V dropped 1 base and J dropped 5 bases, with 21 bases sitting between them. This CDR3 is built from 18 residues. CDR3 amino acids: CASSLGSPRGEGYQPQHF. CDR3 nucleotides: TGTGCCAGCAGCTTAGGATCCCCCCGGGGCGAGGGGTATCAGCCCCAGCATTTT.

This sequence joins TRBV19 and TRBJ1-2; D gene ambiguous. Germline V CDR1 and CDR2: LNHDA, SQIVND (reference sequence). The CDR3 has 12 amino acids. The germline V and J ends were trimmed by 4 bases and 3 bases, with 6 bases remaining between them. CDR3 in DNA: TGTGCCAGTAGTAGTTACCACTATGGCTACACCTTC. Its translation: CASSSYHYGYTF.

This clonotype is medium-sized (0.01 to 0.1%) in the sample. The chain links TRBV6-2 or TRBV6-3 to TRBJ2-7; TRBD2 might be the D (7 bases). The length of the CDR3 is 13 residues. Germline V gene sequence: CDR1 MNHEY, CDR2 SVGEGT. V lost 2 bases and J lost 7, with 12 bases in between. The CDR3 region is CASSYAGAREQYF. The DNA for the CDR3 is TGTGCCAGCAGTTACGCGGGGGCCCGAGAGCAGTACTTC.

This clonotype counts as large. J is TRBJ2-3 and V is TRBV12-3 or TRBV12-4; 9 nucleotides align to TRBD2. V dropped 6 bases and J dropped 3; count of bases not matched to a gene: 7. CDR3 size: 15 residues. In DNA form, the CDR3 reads TGTGCCAGCAGCGGCGGGGGGGTCCGGACAGATACGCAGTATTTT. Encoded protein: CASSGGGVRTDTQYF.

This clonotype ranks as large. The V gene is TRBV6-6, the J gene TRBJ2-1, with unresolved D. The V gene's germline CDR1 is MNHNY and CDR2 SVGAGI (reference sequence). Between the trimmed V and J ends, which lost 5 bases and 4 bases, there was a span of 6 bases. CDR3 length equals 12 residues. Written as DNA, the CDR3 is TGTGCCAGCAGTCGACCGTACAATGAGCAGTTCTTC. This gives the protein CASSRPYNEQFF.

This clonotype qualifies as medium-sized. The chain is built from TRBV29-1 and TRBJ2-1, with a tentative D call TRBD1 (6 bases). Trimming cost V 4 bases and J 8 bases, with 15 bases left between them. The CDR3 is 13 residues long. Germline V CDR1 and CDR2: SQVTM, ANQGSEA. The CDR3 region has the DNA TGCAGCGTTGTCGCCGTCCCAGGGGATGAGCAGTTCTTC. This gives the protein CSVVAVPGDEQFF.

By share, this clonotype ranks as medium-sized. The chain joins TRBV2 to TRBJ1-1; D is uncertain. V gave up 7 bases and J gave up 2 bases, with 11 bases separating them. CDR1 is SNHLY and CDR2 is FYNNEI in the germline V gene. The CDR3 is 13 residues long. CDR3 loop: CASNPAGNTEAFF. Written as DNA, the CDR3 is TGTGCCAGCAACCCCGCGGGTAACACTGAAGCTTTCTTT.

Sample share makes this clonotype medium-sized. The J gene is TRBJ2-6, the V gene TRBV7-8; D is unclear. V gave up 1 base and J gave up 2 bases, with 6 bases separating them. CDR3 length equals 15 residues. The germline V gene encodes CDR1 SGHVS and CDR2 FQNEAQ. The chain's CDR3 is CASSLGLAGANVLTF. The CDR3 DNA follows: TGTGCCAGCAGCTTAGGCCTGGCTGGGGCCAACGTCCTGACTTTC. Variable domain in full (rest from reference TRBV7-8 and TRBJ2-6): GAGVSQSPRYKVAKRGQDVALRCDPISGHVSLFWYQQALGQGPEFLTYFQNEAQLDKSGLPSDRFFAERPEGSVSTLKIQRTQQEDSAVYLCASSLGLAGANVLTFGAGSRLTVL.

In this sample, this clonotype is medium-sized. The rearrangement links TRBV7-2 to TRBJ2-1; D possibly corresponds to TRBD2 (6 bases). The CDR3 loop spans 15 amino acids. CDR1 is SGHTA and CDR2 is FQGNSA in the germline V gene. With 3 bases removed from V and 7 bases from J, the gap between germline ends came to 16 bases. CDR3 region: CASSFPGLEVNEQFF. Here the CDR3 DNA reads TGTGCCAGCAGCTTCCCGGGACTCGAGGTAAATGAGCAGTTCTTC.

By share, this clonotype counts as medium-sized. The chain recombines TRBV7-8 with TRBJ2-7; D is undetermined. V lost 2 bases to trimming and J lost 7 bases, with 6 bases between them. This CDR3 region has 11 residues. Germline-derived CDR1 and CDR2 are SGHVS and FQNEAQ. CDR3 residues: CASSLNSEQYF. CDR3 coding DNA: TGTGCCAGCAGCTTAAATTCGGAGCAGTACTTC. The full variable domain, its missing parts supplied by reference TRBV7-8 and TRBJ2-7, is GAGVSQSPRYKVAKRGQDVALRCDPISGHVSLFWYQQALGQGPEFLTYFQNEAQLDKSGLPSDRFFAERPEGSVSTLKIQRTQQEDSAVYLCASSLNSEQYFGPGTRLTVT.

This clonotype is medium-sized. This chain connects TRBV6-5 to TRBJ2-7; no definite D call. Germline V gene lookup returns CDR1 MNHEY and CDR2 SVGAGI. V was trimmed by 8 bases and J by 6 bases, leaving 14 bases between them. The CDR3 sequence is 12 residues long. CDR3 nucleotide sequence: TGTGCCAGCCGCCTGGGGAATACCGAGCAGTACTTC. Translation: CASRLGNTEQYF.

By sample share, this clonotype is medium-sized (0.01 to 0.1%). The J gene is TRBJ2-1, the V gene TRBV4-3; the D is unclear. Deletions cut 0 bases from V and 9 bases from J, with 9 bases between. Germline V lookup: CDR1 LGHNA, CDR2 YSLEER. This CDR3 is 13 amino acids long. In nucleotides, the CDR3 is TGCGCCAGCAGCCAAGATAACAACGGTGAGCAGTTCTTC. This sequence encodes CASSQDNNGEQFF.

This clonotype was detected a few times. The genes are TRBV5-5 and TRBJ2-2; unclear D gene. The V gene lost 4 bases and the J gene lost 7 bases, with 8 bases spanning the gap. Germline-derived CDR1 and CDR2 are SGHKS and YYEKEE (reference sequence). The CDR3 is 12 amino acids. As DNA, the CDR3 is TGTGCCAGCAGCGGTAGTGGCGGGGAGCTGTTTTTT. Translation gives CASSGSGGELFF.

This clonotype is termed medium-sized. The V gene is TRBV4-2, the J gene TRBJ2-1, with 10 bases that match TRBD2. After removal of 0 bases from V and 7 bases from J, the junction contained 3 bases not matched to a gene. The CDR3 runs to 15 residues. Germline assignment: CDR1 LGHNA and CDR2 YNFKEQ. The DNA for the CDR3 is TGTGCCAGCAGCCAAGAAGCTAGCGGGAGTAATGAGCAGTTCTTC. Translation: CASSQEASGSNEQFF.

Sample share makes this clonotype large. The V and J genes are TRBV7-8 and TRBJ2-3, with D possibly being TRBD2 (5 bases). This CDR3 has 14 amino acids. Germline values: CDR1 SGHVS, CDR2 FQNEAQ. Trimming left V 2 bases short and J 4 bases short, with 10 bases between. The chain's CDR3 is CASSLTAVSDTQYF. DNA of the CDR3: TGTGCCAGCAGCTTAACAGCGGTCTCAGATACGCAGTATTTT.

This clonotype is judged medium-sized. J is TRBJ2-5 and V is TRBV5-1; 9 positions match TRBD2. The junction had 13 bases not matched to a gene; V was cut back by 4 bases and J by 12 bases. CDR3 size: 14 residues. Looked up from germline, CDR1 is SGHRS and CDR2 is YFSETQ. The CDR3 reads CASSAGGSGRGEYF. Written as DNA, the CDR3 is TGCGCCAGCAGCGCCGGCGGTAGCGGGAGAGGAGAGTACTTC. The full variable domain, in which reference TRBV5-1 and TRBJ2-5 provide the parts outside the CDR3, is KAGVTQTPRYLIKTRGQQVTLSCSPISGHRSVSWYQQTPGQGLQFLFEYFSETQRNKGNFPGRFSGRQFSNSRSEMNVSTLELGDSALYLCASSAGGSGRGEYFGPGTRLLVL.

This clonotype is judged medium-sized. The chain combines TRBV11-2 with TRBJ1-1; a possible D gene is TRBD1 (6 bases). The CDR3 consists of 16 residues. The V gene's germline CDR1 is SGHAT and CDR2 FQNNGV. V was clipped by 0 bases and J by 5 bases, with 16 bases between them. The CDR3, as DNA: TGTGCCAGCAGCTTAGATAGGGGGACCCCGGGGACTGAAGCTTTCTTT. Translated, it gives CASSLDRGTPGTEAFF. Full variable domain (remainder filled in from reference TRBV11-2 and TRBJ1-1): EAGVAQSPRYKIIEKRQSVAFWCNPISGHATLYWYQQILGQGPKLLIQFQNNGVVDDSQLPKDRFSAERLKGVDSTLKIQPAKLEDSAVYLCASSLDRGTPGTEAFFGQGTRLTVV.

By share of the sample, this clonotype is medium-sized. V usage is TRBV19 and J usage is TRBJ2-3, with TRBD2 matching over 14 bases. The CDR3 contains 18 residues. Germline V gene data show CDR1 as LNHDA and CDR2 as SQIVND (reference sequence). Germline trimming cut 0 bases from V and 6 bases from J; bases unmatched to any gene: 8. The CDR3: CASSIDFGLAGGSDTQYF. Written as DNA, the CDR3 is TGTGCCAGTAGTATAGATTTCGGACTAGCGGGAGGATCCGATACGCAGTATTTT.

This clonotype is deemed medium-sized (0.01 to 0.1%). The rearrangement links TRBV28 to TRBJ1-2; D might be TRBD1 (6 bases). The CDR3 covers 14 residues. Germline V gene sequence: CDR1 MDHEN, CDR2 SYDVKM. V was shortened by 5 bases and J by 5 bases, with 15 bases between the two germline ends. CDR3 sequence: CASSRHLDSYGYTF. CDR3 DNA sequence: TGTGCCAGCAGTCGGCACCTGGACAGTTATGGCTACACCTTC.

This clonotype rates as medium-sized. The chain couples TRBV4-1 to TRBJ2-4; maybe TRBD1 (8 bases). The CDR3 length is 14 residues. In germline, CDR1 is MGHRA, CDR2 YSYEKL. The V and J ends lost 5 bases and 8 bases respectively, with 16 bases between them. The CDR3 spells CASSFGQGGDIQYF. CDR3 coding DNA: TGCGCCAGCAGCTTTGGACAGGGAGGGGACATTCAGTACTTC.

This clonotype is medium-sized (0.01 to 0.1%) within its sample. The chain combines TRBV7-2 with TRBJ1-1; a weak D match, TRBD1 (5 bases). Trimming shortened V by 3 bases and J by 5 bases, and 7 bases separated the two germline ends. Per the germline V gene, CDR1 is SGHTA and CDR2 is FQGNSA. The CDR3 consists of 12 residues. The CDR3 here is CASSFGATEAFF. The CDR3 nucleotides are TGTGCCAGCAGCTTTGGGGCTACTGAAGCTTTCTTT.

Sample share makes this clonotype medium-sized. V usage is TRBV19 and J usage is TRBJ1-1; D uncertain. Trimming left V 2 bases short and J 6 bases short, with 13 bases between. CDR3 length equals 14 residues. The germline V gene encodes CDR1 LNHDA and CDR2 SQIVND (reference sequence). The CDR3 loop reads CASSIRGVGSEAFF. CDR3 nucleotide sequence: TGTGCCAGTAGTATACGCGGGGTTGGCTCTGAAGCTTTCTTT.

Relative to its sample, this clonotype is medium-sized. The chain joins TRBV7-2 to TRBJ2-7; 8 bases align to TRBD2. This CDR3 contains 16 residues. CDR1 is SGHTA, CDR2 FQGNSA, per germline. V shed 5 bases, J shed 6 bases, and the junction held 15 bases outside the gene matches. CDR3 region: CASSPDWVSGGPEQYF. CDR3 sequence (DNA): TGTGCCAGCAGCCCCGATTGGGTGAGCGGGGGACCCGAGCAGTACTTC.

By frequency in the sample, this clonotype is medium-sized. The DNA for the CDR3 is TGCAGCGGGGGCGACTTCGCCTACGAGCAGTACTTC. Its translation: CSGGDFAYEQYF. V and J are TRBV29-1 and TRBJ2-7; TRBD1 is a possible D gene (5 bases). Trimming cost V 7 bases and J 2 bases, with 12 bases left between them. The CDR3 is 12 amino acids. The germline gives CDR1 SQVTM, CDR2 ANQGSEA.

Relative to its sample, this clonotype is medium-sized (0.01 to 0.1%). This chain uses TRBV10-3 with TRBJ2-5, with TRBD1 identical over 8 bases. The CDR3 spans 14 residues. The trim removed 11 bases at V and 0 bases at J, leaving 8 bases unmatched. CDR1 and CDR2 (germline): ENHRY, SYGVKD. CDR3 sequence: CAARDRHHQETQYF. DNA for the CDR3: TGTGCCGCCCGGGACAGGCATCACCAAGAGACCCAGTACTTC.

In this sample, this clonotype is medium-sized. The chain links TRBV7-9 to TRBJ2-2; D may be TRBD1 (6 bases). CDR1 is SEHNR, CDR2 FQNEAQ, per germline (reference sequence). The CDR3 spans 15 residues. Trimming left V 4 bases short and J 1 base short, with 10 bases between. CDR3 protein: CASSSRDKNTGELFF. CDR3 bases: TGTGCCAGCAGCTCCAGGGACAAGAACACCGGGGAGCTGTTTTTT.

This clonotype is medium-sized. The CDR3 DNA sequence: TGTGCCAGTAGTCACAGGAGCCAAGAGACCCAGTACTTC. Translation gives CASSHRSQETQYF. The chain is built from TRBV19 and TRBJ2-5; D may be TRBD1 (5 bases). Germline assignment: CDR1 LNHDA and CDR2 SQIVND (reference sequence). The CDR3 extends over 13 amino acids. V shed 5 bases and J shed 1 base, with 8 bases lying between them.

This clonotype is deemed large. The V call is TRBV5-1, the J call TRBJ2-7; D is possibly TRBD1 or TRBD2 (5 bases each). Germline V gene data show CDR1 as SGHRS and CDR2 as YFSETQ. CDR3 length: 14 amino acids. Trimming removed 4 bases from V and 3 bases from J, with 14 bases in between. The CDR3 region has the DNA TGCGCCAGCAGCCATGGACACGGGAACTACGAGCAGTACTTC. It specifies CASSHGHGNYEQYF.

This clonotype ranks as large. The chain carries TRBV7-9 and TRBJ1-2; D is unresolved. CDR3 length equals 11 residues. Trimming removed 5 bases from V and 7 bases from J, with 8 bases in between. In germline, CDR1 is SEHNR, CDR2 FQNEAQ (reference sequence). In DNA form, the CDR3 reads TGTGCCAGCAGCGAATCGACTGGCTACACCTTC. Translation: CASSESTGYTF.